A single sample gave rise to the 25 T cell receptor beta chains below, sequenced in a study of cytomegalovirus exposure and HLA in healthy donors. PCR employed 60 Vbeta and 13 Jbeta primers. Profiling relied on immunoSEQ multiplex PCR, and the TCRdb table lists in-frame clones only, not all of them. The sample records around 100,000 clones, around 68% being singletons. The sequenced sample consisted of PBMCs. The receptors derive from a woman aged 40 to 50 in good health and CMV-seropositive.

The chain has TRBV6-5 and TRBJ1-6, with 7 bases identical to TRBD1. The J segment lost 6 bases and the V segment lost 2 bases, leaving 4 bases of the junction unmatched. Germline V gives CDR1 MNHEY, CDR2 SVGAGI. CDR3 length: 15 residues. CDR3: CASSYDRVGNSPLHF. CDR3 sequence (DNA): TGTGCCAGCAGTTACGACAGGGTGGGTAATTCACCCCTCCACTTT.

This clone was counted a few times. V is TRBV7-2 and J is TRBJ2-7; no reliable D call. Germline V gene lookup returns CDR1 SGHTA and CDR2 FQGNSA. Between the trimmed V and J ends, which lost 0 bases and 7 bases, there was a span of 4 bases. The CDR3 spans 11 residues. The DNA of the CDR3 is TGTGCCAGCAGCTTAGCGCGGGAGCAGTACTTC. Translation: CASSLAREQYF. Variable domain in full (rest from reference TRBV7-2 and TRBJ2-7): GAGVSQSPSNKVTEKGKDVELRCDPISGHTALYWYRQSLGQGLEFLIYFQGNSAPDKSGLPSDRFSAERTGGSVSTLTIQRTQQEDSAVYLCASSLAREQYFGPGTRLTVT.

The chain joins TRBV5-6 to TRBJ2-3; TRBD2 is a possible D gene (6 bases). Per germline, CDR1 SGHDT and CDR2 YYEEEE. With 4 bases removed from V and 2 bases from J, the gap between germline ends came to 17 bases. This CDR3 contains 16 residues. In DNA form, the CDR3 reads TGTGCCAGCAGCGGCGGGGCTCCATGGGCCACAGATACGCAGTATTTT. It specifies CASSGGAPWATDTQYF.

The chain uses TRBV13 and TRBJ2-1; tentative D call: TRBD1 (5 bases). The length of the CDR3 is 14 residues. In germline, CDR1 is PRHDT, CDR2 FYEKMQ (reference sequence). V gave up 0 bases and J gave up 10 bases, with 13 bases separating them. The CDR3 bases are TGTGCCAGCAGCTTAGGCAGGGAAAGCTCGGAGCAGTTCTTC. This translates into CASSLGRESSEQFF.

The chain couples TRBV4-3 to TRBJ2-3, with 10 bases aligning to TRBD2. The CDR3 consists of 22 residues. Germline V gives CDR1 LGHNA, CDR2 YSLEER. Trimming at V came to 0 bases and at J to 2 bases, leaving 20 bases not matched to a gene. The CDR3 DNA reads TGCGCCAGCAGCCAAGATCTTTGGGGTCGGCTAGCGGGGGATCCATCCACAGATACGCAGTATTTT. Translation: CASSQDLWGRLAGDPSTDTQYF.

The CDR3 DNA reads as TGTGCCAGCAGTCCCGCAGCGGAACAAGAGACCCAGTACTTC. It codes for CASSPAAEQETQYF. The chain combines TRBV6-6 with TRBJ2-5, with D possibly being TRBD2 (5 bases). Germline values: CDR1 MNHNY, CDR2 SVGAGI (reference sequence). With 5 bases removed from V and 2 bases from J, the gap between germline ends came to 12 bases. This CDR3 comprises 14 residues.

The genes are TRBV4-3 and TRBJ2-3; 7 bases fit TRBD2. The CDR3 totals 16 residues. Germline lookup yields CDR1 LGHNA and CDR2 YSLEER. Trimming took 0 bases from V and 1 from J; bases not matched to a gene: 4. CDR3: CASSQDLAGGTDTQYF. The CDR3 region has the DNA TGCGCCAGCAGCCAAGATCTGGCGGGGGGCACAGATACGCAGTATTTT.

The sample holds a few counts of this clone. The chain uses TRBV28 and TRBJ2-2; weak D call: TRBD2 (7 bases). The CDR3 has 15 residues. The V gene lost 7 bases and the J gene lost 4 bases, with 16 bases spanning the gap. Germline V CDR1 and CDR2: MDHEN, SYDVKM. The CDR3 nucleotides are TGTGCCAGCACTCTCCGGGGGGCCGCCACCGGGGAGCTGTTTTTT. Protein product: CASTLRGAATGELFF.

This chain joins TRBV5-4 and TRBJ2-3; 9 bases agree with TRBD2. This CDR3 is built from 17 residues. The germline gives CDR1 SGHNT, CDR2 YYREEE (reference sequence). The trim removed 5 bases at V and 3 bases at J, leaving 13 bases unmatched. The DNA of the CDR3 is TGTGCCAGCAGTCTTGCGGCGGGGGGGGTGGGAACAGATACGCAGTATTTT. It is translated as CASSLAAGGVGTDTQYF.

The chain has TRBV18 and TRBJ2-1, with TRBD2 identical over 9 bases. This CDR3 has 14 amino acids. With V trimmed by 5 bases and J by 5 bases, 4 bases remained unmatched. Germline values: CDR1 KGHSH, CDR2 LQKENI. CDR3 region: CASSIAGADNEQFF. Here the CDR3 DNA reads TGTGCCAGCTCAATAGCGGGGGCCGACAATGAGCAGTTCTTC.

Points on this clone: A read error may produce the germline difference seen at one junction end. The V gene is TRBV7-9, the J gene TRBJ1-2; 10 nucleotides line up with TRBD1. The CDR3 length is 16 residues. CDR1 and CDR2 from the germline V gene are SEHNR and FQNEAQ (reference sequence). As DNA, the CDR3 is TGTTCCAGCAGCTTAGTTGGACAGGGGGGCAACTATGGCTACACCTTC. This encodes CSSSLVGQGGNYGYTF.

This rearrangement joins TRBV5-6 to TRBJ1-4, with D maybe TRBD1 (6 bases). The CDR3 has 14 residues. Germline values: CDR1 SGHDT, CDR2 YYEEEE. V lost 4 bases and J 7 bases, leaving 14 bases between the germline ends. CDR3 DNA: TGTGCCAGCAGCCGCAGGGGCAGTGGTGAAAAACTGTTTTTT. Protein product: CASSRRGSGEKLFF.

This clone was counted only a few times. The chain uses TRBV27 and TRBJ1-1; tentative D call: TRBD1 (6 bases). The CDR3 is 14 residues long. Trimming stripped 6 bases from V and 1 base from J, with 12 bases between. Germline assignment: CDR1 MNHEY and CDR2 SMNVEV (reference sequence). The DNA for the CDR3 is TGTGCCAGCAGACCAAGACAGGCGAACACTGAAGCTTTCTTT. Amino acids: CASRPRQANTEAFF.

A single count supports this clone. DNA of the CDR3: TGTGCCAGCAGTTCGCCCACAGGGGGTTCCTACAATGAGCAGTTCTTC. As protein: CASSSPTGGSYNEQFF. The chain combines TRBV28 with TRBJ2-1, with 8 bases matching TRBD1. Germline CDR1 and CDR2: MDHEN and SYDVKM. The CDR3 sequence is 16 residues long. J was trimmed by 1 base and V by 4 bases; bases with no gene match: 6.

V is TRBV7-8 and J is TRBJ1-2; perhaps TRBD1 as D (5 bases). Germline V gene lookup returns CDR1 SGHVS and CDR2 FQNEAQ. The CDR3 is made up of 15 amino acids. Trimming removed 5 bases from V and 2 bases from J, with 15 bases in between. In nucleotides, the CDR3 is TGTGCCAGCAGCATCAAGCTGGGGCCAAACTATGGCTACACCTTC. As protein: CASSIKLGPNYGYTF.

Here the CDR3 reads CASSVDPGGNTIYF. For the CDR3, the DNA is TGTGCCAGCAGCGTAGACCCGGGAGGAAACACCATATATTTT. This chain connects TRBV9 to TRBJ1-3; no firm D call. The V and J ends lost 0 bases and 4 bases respectively, with 8 bases between them. The germline CDR1 and CDR2 sequences are SGDLS and YYNGEE. The length of the CDR3 is 14 residues.

The V gene is TRBV29-1, the J gene TRBJ2-3; unclear D gene. The germline V gene has CDR1 SQVTM and CDR2 ANQGSEA. The CDR3 is 13 amino acids. V lost 4 bases to trimming and J lost 0 bases, with 8 bases between them. In DNA, the CDR3 is TGCAGCGTTGTATTCTCTAGCACAGATACGCAGTATTTT. Translated, it gives CSVVFSSTDTQYF.

About this clone: At one of its ends the junction is not consistent with the germline gene, which may arise from a read error. The V call is TRBV10-3, the J call TRBJ1-5; 9 bases map to TRBD1. This CDR3 is built from 13 residues. From germline, CDR1 is ENHRY and CDR2 SYGVKD. The CDR3 is CAISESGTGKYLF. CDR3 nucleotides: TGTGCCATCAGTGAGTCAGGGACAGGGAAGTATCTTTTT.

The chain couples TRBV7-9 to TRBJ2-5, with 10 positions matching TRBD2. Germline values: CDR1 SEHNR, CDR2 FQNEAQ (reference sequence). The CDR3 length is 16 residues. The V gene end was trimmed by 6 bases and the J gene end by 3 bases; junction bases not matched to a gene: 10. In DNA form, the CDR3 reads TGTGCCAGCAGTTCCGGCAGCGGGAGGGGGGAAGAGACCCAGTACTTC. Protein: CASSSGSGRGEETQYF. Full variable domain (outside the CDR3, taken from reference TRBV7-9 and TRBJ2-5): DTGVSQNPRHKITKRGQNVTFRCDPISEHNRLYWYRQTLGQGPEFLTYFQNEAQLEKSRLLSDRFSAERPKGSFSTLEIQRTEQGDSAMYLCASSSGSGRGEETQYFGPGTRLLVL.

The chain has TRBV7-9 and TRBJ1-1, with a weak D call TRBD1 (5 bases). CDR3 length: 15 residues. Between the trimmed V and J ends, which lost 5 bases and 3 bases, there was a span of 16 bases. Per the germline V gene, CDR1 is SEHNR and CDR2 is FQNEAQ (reference sequence). CDR3 loop: CASSPLKGRYTEAFF. Written as DNA, the CDR3 is TGTGCCAGCAGCCCCCTCAAGGGGAGGTACACTGAAGCTTTCTTT.

V is TRBV6-1 and J is TRBJ2-4, with TRBD1 matching 7 bases. V lost 3 bases and J lost 3; bases outside the gene matches: 5. The CDR3 loop spans 15 amino acids. The V gene's germline CDR1 is MNHNS and CDR2 SASEGT. Here the CDR3 reads CASSDPGGIKNIQYF. CDR3 DNA sequence: TGTGCCAGCAGTGACCCAGGGGGAATCAAAAACATTCAGTACTTC.

The chain has TRBV9 and TRBJ1-5; the D gene is possibly TRBD1 (6 bases). V shed 4 bases and J shed 3 bases, with 14 bases lying between them. Per germline, CDR1 SGDLS and CDR2 YYNGEE. This CDR3 contains 15 residues. CDR3 loop: CASSLDTGINQPQHF. Here the CDR3 DNA reads TGTGCCAGCAGCCTAGATACAGGGATCAATCAGCCCCAGCATTTT.

The genes are TRBV12-5 and TRBJ1-5; possibly TRBD1 for D (6 bases). Deletions cut 10 bases from V and 7 bases from J, with 20 bases between. CDR1 LGHNT and CDR2 FRNRAP come from the germline V gene. The CDR3 contains 14 residues. The CDR3 region has the DNA TGTGCTACCCACGCGTCAGGGGAAGGGCAGCCCCAGCATTTT. It translates to CATHASGEGQPQHF.

The chain recombines TRBV19 with TRBJ1-5; D uncertain. Trimming removed 6 bases at V and 1 base at J, with 4 bases between. The germline V gene has CDR1 LNHDA and CDR2 SQIVND (reference sequence). The CDR3 loop spans 12 amino acids. In DNA form, the CDR3 reads TGTGCCAGTAGCAGAAGCAATCAGCCCCAGCATTTT. This codes for CASSRSNQPQHF. The full variable domain, its missing parts supplied by reference TRBV19 and TRBJ1-5, is DGGITQSPKYLFRKEGQNVTLSCEQNLNHDAMYWYRQDPGQGLRLIYYSQIVNDFQKGDIAEGYSVSREKKESFPLTVTSAQKNPTAFYLCASSRSNQPQHFGDGTRLSIL.

The chain couples TRBV2 to TRBJ2-5, with 10 bases fitting TRBD2. The trim removed 5 bases at V and 5 bases at J, leaving 5 bases unmatched. Germline V gene sequence: CDR1 SNHLY, CDR2 FYNNEI. The CDR3 has 14 amino acids. Here the CDR3 DNA reads TGTGCCAGCAGTCCCAGCGGGGGGGCGGAGACCCAGTACTTC. It encodes CASSPSGGAETQYF.